The sequence of this T cell receptor (beta chain) was determined in a study of CD8 T cells in ankylosing spondylitis. CDR3 length equals 14 residues. Germline V gene lookup returns CDR1 KGHSH and CDR2 LQKENI. The germline V and J ends were trimmed by 7 bases and 5 bases, with 12 bases remaining between them. The TCR beta libraries were generated through quantitative 5'-RACE incorporating molecular barcodes. TCRdb reprocessed the 5' RACE reads via MiXCR and lists one record per CDR3 protein. Of about 150,000 distinct CDR3 sequences detected, roughly 6.6% appear once; the ten largest clones hold 9.5% to 15%. Study conclusions and caveats: A TCR beta motif of 7 to 9 highly homologous variants seemed to mark ankylosing spondylitis blood. Disease-linked clones reportedly concentrated significantly in matched ankylosing spondylitis synovial fluid.

Regarding this clonotype: The antigen is unknown.

Sequencing was performed on blood, either unsorted or a sorted T cell fraction (not recorded which). This sequence originates from a female donor with ankylosing spondylitis or in good health (not recorded which). The V and J genes are TRBV18 and TRBJ1-6; perhaps TRBD1 as D (5 bases). The DNA of the CDR3 is TGTGCCAGCTTAGCGGGACCCAATAATTCACCCCTCCACTTT. Protein sequence: CASLAGPNNSPLHF.